The 9 T cell receptor beta chains presented below share a single source sample, sequenced in a study of T cell responses to AZD1222 COVID-19 vaccine. Clones were sequenced by immunoSEQ multiplex PCR, and TCRdb holds only the in-frame ones, with some missing. The data hold fewer than 120,000 clones, with 70% to 90% observed a single time. This specimen was peripheral blood, taken on day 0 of AZD1222 vaccination. The receptors originated from an adult in good health.

This clone was counted a single time. This chain uses TRBV6-1 with TRBJ1-4; D remains unclear. This CDR3 has 14 amino acids. The V gene's germline CDR1 is MNHNS and CDR2 SASEGT. V was clipped by 1 base and J by 8 bases, with 11 bases between them. The CDR3 region has the DNA TGTGCCAGCAGTGAAGGGATACAATTCGAAAAACTGTTTTTT. It translates to CASSEGIQFEKLFF.

The J gene is TRBJ2-2, the V gene TRBV13, with 7 positions matching TRBD2. Germline values: CDR1 PRHDT, CDR2 FYEKMQ (reference sequence). V shed 5 bases and J 6 bases; nucleotides not matched to a gene: 3. The CDR3 spans 13 residues. The CDR3 is CASSLGLAGELFF. The CDR3 nucleotides are TGTGCCAGCAGCCTCGGACTAGCCGGGGAGCTGTTTTTT. The whole variable domain, remainder taken from reference TRBV13 and TRBJ2-2, is AAGVIQSPRHLIKEKRETATLKCYPIPRHDTVYWYQQGPGQDPQFLISFYEKMQSDKGSIPDRFSAQQFSDYHSELNMSSLELGDSALYFCASSLGLAGELFFGEGSRLTVL.

J is TRBJ2-5 and V is TRBV2, with TRBD2 as a possible D gene (6 bases). With 4 bases removed from V and 5 bases from J, the gap between germline ends came to 11 bases. Per germline, CDR1 SNHLY and CDR2 FYNNEI. This CDR3 is 13 amino acids long. CDR3 DNA: TGTGCCAGCAGTGCGGGAGAACTGGAGACCCAGTACTTC. It yields the protein CASSAGELETQYF.

V usage is TRBV5-5 and J usage is TRBJ2-7; D could derive from TRBD1 or TRBD2 (7 bases each). Germline V gene sequence: CDR1 SGHKS, CDR2 YYEKEE (reference sequence). The V end lost 3 bases, the J end lost 2 bases, and 12 bases lay between the germline ends. The length of the CDR3 is 14 residues. The chain's CDR3 is CASSSPGGAYEQYF. The CDR3 DNA follows: TGTGCCAGCAGCTCTCCAGGGGGGGCCTACGAGCAGTACTTC.

This clone was seen a handful of times. The CDR3 DNA follows: TGTGCCAGCAGTACCCCCAACCAGGCGTCTGGAAACACCATATATTTT. Protein: CASSTPNQASGNTIYF. The chain is built from TRBV28 and TRBJ1-3, with no clear D. The CDR3 length is 16 residues. Trimming left V 5 bases short and J 1 base short, with 15 bases between. CDR1 is MDHEN, CDR2 SYDVKM, per germline.

This clone was seen once. The chain recombines TRBV28 with TRBJ2-1; D perhaps matches TRBD2 (5 bases). This CDR3 contains 15 residues. Germline lookup yields CDR1 MDHEN and CDR2 SYDVKM. V shed 6 bases and J shed 2 bases, with 14 bases lying between them. The DNA of the CDR3 is TGTGCCAGCAGGCGTACTAGTCCTCCCTACAATGAGCAGTTCTTC. Translation gives CASRRTSPPYNEQFF. Using reference TRBV28 and TRBJ2-1 for the parts outside the CDR3, the full variable domain is DVKVTQSSRYLVKRTGEKVFLECVQDMDHENMFWYRQDPGLGLRLIYFSYDVKMKEKGDIPEGYSVSREKKERFSLILESASTNQTSMYLCASRRTSPPYNEQFFGPGTRLTVL.

The V call is TRBV7-2, the J call TRBJ1-5; tentative D call: TRBD1 (5 bases). Germline V gene data show CDR1 as SGHTA and CDR2 as FQGNSA. The V end lost 5 bases, the J end lost 7 bases, and 15 bases lay between the germline ends. There are 14 residues in the CDR3. CDR3 region: CASSPEGRTQPQHF. The CDR3 nucleotides read TGTGCCAGCAGCCCAGAGGGGAGGACCCAGCCCCAGCATTTT.

As for this clone: Other DNA sequences in this specimen translate into the identical CDR3. This chain joins TRBV19 and TRBJ1-4; D possibly corresponds to TRBD1 (5 bases). The V and J ends lost 6 bases and 0 bases respectively, with 11 bases between them. This CDR3 is built from 15 residues. Germline CDR1 and CDR2: LNHDA and SQIVND (reference sequence). CDR3 amino acids: CASSPGTATNEKLFF. The DNA of the CDR3 is TGTGCCAGTAGCCCGGGGACTGCAACTAATGAAAAACTGTTTTTT.

The chain has TRBV7-9 and TRBJ2-1, with D possibly TRBD1 on 5 matching bases. The CDR3 sequence is 14 residues long. Germline CDR1 reads SEHNR; CDR2 reads FQNEAQ (reference sequence). V was pared by 1 base and J by 6 bases, with 10 bases between. The CDR3 here is CASSLGTYGNEQFF. The CDR3 DNA reads as TGTGCCAGCAGCTTAGGGACATACGGCAATGAGCAGTTCTTC.